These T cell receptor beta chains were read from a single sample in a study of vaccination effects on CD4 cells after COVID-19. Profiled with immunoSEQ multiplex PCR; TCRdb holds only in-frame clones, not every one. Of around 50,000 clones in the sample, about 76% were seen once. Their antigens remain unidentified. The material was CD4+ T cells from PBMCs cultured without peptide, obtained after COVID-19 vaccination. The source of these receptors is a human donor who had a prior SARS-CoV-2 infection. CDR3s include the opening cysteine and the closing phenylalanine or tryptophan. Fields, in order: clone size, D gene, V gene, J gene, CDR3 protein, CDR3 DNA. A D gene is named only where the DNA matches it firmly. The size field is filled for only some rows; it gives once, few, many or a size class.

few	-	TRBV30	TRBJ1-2	CACQSTRGYGYTF	TGTGCCTGCCAATCAACGAGGGGATATGGCTACACCTTC
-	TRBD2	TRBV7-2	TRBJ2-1	CASSLVQGGSYNEQFF	TGTGCCAGCAGCTTAGTCCAGGGAGGGTCCTACAATGAGCAGTTCTTC
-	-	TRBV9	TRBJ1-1	CASSVDLFPKRTEAFF	TGTGCCAGCAGCGTAGATCTCTTCCCTAAGAGGACTGAAGCTTTCTTT
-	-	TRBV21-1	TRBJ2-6	CASSKAPALGGANVLTF	TGTGCCAGCAGCAAAGCGCCGGCATTAGGTGGGGCCAACGTCCTGACTTTC
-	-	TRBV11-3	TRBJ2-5	CASSLDSELQETQYF	TGTGCCAGCAGCTTAGATTCCGAGCTCCAAGAGACCCAGTACTTC
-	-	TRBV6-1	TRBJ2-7	CASSEASRDYEQYF	TGTGCCAGCAGTGAAGCTTCGCGGGACTACGAGCAGTACTTC
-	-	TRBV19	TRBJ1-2	CASTMGQLANYGYTF	TGTGCCAGTACCATGGGCCAGCTTGCTAACTATGGCTACACCTTC
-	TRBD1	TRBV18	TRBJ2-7	CASSPDRGLYEQYF	TGTGCCAGCTCACCGGACAGGGGGCTTTACGAGCAGTACTTC
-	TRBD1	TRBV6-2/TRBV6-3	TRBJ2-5	CASSSPGQGRETQYF	TGTGCCAGCAGTTCCCCAGGACAGGGGCGGGAGACCCAGTACTTC
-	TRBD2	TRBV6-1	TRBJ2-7	CASSELAGTYEQYF	TGTGCCAGCAGTGAACTAGCGGGAACCTACGAGCAGTACTTC
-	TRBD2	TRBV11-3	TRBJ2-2	CASSPQPGLAATMGAGELFF	TGTGCCAGCAGCCCCCAGCCGGGACTAGCGGCTACGATGGGAGCCGGGGAGCTGTTTTTT
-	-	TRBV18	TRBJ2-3	CASSSRWGTDTQYF	TGTGCCAGCTCATCACGGTGGGGGACAGATACGCAGTATTTT
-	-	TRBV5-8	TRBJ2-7	CASSSRGSPQYF	TGTGCCAGCAGCTCGCGAGGGTCACCGCAGTACTTC
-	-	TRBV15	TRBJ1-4	CATSSHTATNEKLFF	TGTGCCACCAGCTCCCACACCGCAACTAATGAAAAACTGTTTTTT
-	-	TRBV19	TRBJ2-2	CASSKWGSRVSKNTGELFF	TGTGCCAGTTCCAAATGGGGGAGTAGGGTCTCCAAGAACACCGGGGAGCTGTTTTTT
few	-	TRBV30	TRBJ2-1	CASTDSLPSSYNEQFF	TGTGCCAGTACGGACAGCCTGCCTAGCTCCTACAATGAGCAGTTCTTC
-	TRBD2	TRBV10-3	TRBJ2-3	CAISETSGGPDTQYF	TGTGCCATCAGTGAGACTAGCGGGGGGCCAGATACGCAGTATTTT
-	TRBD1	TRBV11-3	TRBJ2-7	CASSPWDRAAYEQYF	TGTGCCAGCAGCCCCTGGGACAGGGCCGCCTACGAGCAGTACTTC
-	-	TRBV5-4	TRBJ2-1	CASSPDGYSYNEQFF	TGTGCCAGCAGCCCGGACGGATACTCCTACAATGAGCAGTTCTTC
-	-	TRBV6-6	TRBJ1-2	CASSTTRQADYGYTF	TGTGCCAGCAGTACGACCCGACAGGCAGATTATGGCTACACCTTC
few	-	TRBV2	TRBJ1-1	CASSGEYGGTEAFF	TGTGCCAGCAGTGGAGAATACGGGGGCACTGAAGCTTTCTTT
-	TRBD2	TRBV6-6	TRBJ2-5	CASSLREGRETQYF	TGTGCCAGCAGTTTGCGGGAGGGCAGGGAGACCCAGTACTTC
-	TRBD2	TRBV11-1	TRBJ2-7	CASSFTAAGGAYEQYF	TGTGCCAGCAGCTTTACAGCGGCGGGAGGAGCTTACGAGCAGTACTTC
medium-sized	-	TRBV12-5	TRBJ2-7	CASGLVLSQDFYEQYF	TGTGCTAGTGGTTTGGTACTCTCCCAGGATTTCTACGAGCAGTACTTC
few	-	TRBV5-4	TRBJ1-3	CASSLFGVGAGNTIYF	TGTGCCAGCAGCTTGTTCGGGGTCGGGGCTGGAAACACCATATATTTT
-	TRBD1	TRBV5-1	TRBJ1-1	CASSRPGQGTAEAFF	TGCGCCAGCAGCCGCCCGGGACAGGGGACCGCTGAAGCTTTCTTT
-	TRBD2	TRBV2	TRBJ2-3	CASSGLAADTQYF	TGTGCCAGCAGTGGACTAGCCGCCGATACGCAGTATTTT
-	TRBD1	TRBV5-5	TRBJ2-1	CASHRGPNNYNEQFF	TGTGCCAGCCACAGGGGGCCAAATAACTACAATGAGCAGTTCTTC
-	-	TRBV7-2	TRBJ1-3	CASIPGGRAGNTIYF	TGTGCCAGCATCCCCGGGGGAAGGGCTGGAAACACCATATATTTT